The 4 T cell receptor beta chains given below trace back to one sample, sequenced in a study of shared clonotypes between healthy human individuals. Assay used: immunoSEQ multiplex PCR; TCRdb lists only in-frame clones, some missing. The sample lists fewer than 550,000 clones; around 79% were seen once. Sequencing was carried out using PBMCs. The receptors come from a woman in her forties in good health. Some clones in this sample may be carry-over from other donors' samples.

J is TRBJ2-7 and V is TRBV5-3; the match to TRBD2 covers 8 bases. TRBV5-3 is placed among ORFs of uncertain function. J lost 4 bases, V lost 6 bases, and 21 bases had no gene match. The CDR3 has 18 residues. DNA of the CDR3: TGTGCCAGAACGGACTGCGCTAGCGGGCCGCACCCCCCATACGAGCAGTACTTC. It codes for CARTDCASGPHPPYEQYF.

The rearrangement joins TRBV4-2 to TRBJ2-3; no clear D. The CDR3 covers 15 residues. V was shortened by 4 bases and J by 2 bases, with 13 bases between the two germline ends. Germline CDR1 LGHNA, CDR2 YNFKEQ. CDR3 protein: CASSRGSPATDTQYF. The CDR3 DNA reads as TGTGCCAGCAGCCGAGGCTCTCCGGCCACAGATACGCAGTATTTT.

The count of this clone is one. The CDR3 loop reads CASSLVLGGNIQYF. The CDR3 DNA reads TGTGCCAGCAGCTTAGTACTTGGGGGGAACATTCAGTACTTC. V is TRBV13 and J is TRBJ2-4; D possibly corresponds to TRBD2 (6 bases). The germline V gene encodes CDR1 PRHDT and CDR2 FYEKMQ (reference sequence). Trimming took 1 base from V and 7 from J, leaving 11 bases between them. The length of the CDR3 is 14 residues. Drawing the rest from reference TRBV13 and TRBJ2-4, the complete variable domain is AAGVIQSPRHLIKEKRETATLKCYPIPRHDTVYWYQQGPGQDPQFLISFYEKMQSDKGSIPDRFSAQQFSDYHSELNMSSLELGDSALYFCASSLVLGGNIQYFGAGTRLSVL.

This clone appeared a single time. J is TRBJ2-7 and V is TRBV19, with 7 bases aligning to TRBD2. The germline gives CDR1 LNHDA, CDR2 SQIVND (reference sequence). With V trimmed by 10 bases and J by 5 bases, 14 bases remained unmatched. There are 14 residues in the CDR3. As DNA, the CDR3 is TGTGCCACTAGGGGAGGGGACTCTCGGGACGAGCAGTACTTC. This translates into CATRGGDSRDEQYF.